A selection of T cell receptor beta chains follows, all from one sample in a study of regulatory T cells in long-lasting Graves disease. TCRdb recomputed calls from the multiplex PCR reads with MiXCR, one row per CDR3 protein. The profile shows 350,000 to 500,000 distinct CDR3 sequences, 21% of them singletons. Source: peripheral blood mononuclear cells (PBMCs), taken when the disease was refractory, from a patient treated with antithyroid drugs. These receptors all come from a female donor with Graves disease. The CDR3 runs from the conserved cysteine through the conserved F or W.

>TRBV4-2
CASSINKQGQQPQHF
>TRBV5-1
CASSWRQGFGELFF
>TRBV28
CASPRDRDSNIQYF
>TRBV20-1
CSAGTDGGEQYF
>TRBV2
CASSEEGRLSGKNNEQFF
>TRBV28
CASSLPPGQANTGELFF
>TRBV6-1
CASSPNPGSPYEQYF
>TRBV30
CAWSPILREYYGYTF
>TRBV28
CASSTPSSGGFRGQYF
>TRBV20-1
CSARAPPRETQYF
>TRBV4-1
CASSQDRGNEKLFF
>TRBV28
CASRRPTVNYGYTF
>TRBV2
CASRLASTGELFF
>TRBV2
CASRKGQGWWETQYF
>TRBV19
CASMTLMNTEAFF
>TRBV5-6
CASNGRGRGETQYF
>TRBV5-1
CASSLIGPSTDTQYF
>TRBV27
CASSPRTGEKYEQYF
>TRBV15
CATSRDGHSGANVLTF
>TRBV4-1
CASSQDRDRAAGNTIYF
>TRBV28
CASSFGQSPFHF
>TRBV10-3
CAAGQGDQPQHF
>TRBV20-1
CSPVPSGSSYEQYF
>TRBV12-3/TRBV12-4
CASSTGSEQYF
>TRBV6-5
CASSYSLRRDSGNTIYF
>TRBV5-1
CASSLAGTGAFF
>TRBV7-2
CASSSPGDLNQPQHF
>TRBV9
CASSVGGVPGARANEKLFF
>TRBV20-1
CSARDLGRAGGPVETQYF
>TRBV13
CASSPPTGLAVNTGELFF
>TRBV10-3
CAISESMDRVIAGELFF
>TRBV12-5
CASGFNYGYTF
>TRBV3-1
CASSQDQTGYNSPLHF
>TRBV28
CASRHTLTSGRRDEQFF
>TRBV11-3
CASSRGPRTNEQFF
>TRBV7-2
CASSYGLAGEGETQHF
>TRBV2
CASTGSPYEQYF
>TRBV18
CASSPVGQGQTYEQYF
>TRBV4-1
CASSQVLADSPLHF
>TRBV5-4
CASSLKDRNEQYF
>TRBV5-1
CASSLATGFNEKLFF
>TRBV7-9
CASSAAGRNYEQYF
>TRBV5-1
CASSLGQGMSAGNTIYF
>TRBV5-1
CASSGTGIQYF
>TRBV20-1
CSAREPAGHGNTEAFF
>TRBV20-1
CSVESSGRPGELFF
>TRBV18
CASSPAPGQGYNEQFF
>TRBV12-3/TRBV12-4
CASSPGVEAFF
>TRBV19
CASIPEGQGSRNQPQHF
>TRBV7-2
CASSSPGTSFYEQYF
>TRBV4-1
CASSQEGGLETQYF
>TRBV11-1
CASTRQGTGTYEQYF
>TRBV6-1
CASSWDRTNTGELFF
>TRBV9
CASSVVGGGSNEQFF
>TRBV19
CAISRDNYNEQFF
>TRBV5-5
CASIVAAGTSGTAQYF